The 21 T cell receptor beta chains below were found in one sample sequenced in a study of T cell responses to AZD1222 COVID-19 vaccine (dated by TCRdb to 2020 to 2022). Library creation used the immunoSEQ multiplex PCR assay. TCRdb retrieved this table from immuneACCESS and kept in-frame rearrangements only. Not all clones are present; in checked studies, unresolved V genes account for under half, and no reason is known for the remainder. This specimen's table enumerates about 140,000 clones. Jointly, the top ten make up around 2.2% of the sample. The time point label for this specimen denotes: baseline before first vaccination. The sample was peripheral blood. These receptors originate from an adult in good health.

The chain is built from TRBV9 and TRBJ1-2; 10 bases line up with TRBD1. This CDR3 has 19 residues. CDR1 and CDR2 (germline): SGDLS, YYNGEE. Losses at the gene ends were 3 bases for V and 0 bases for J; bases not matched to a gene: 14. As DNA, the CDR3 is TGTGCCAGCAGCGGACCCGCCTGGGACAGGGGCTTTACTAACTATGGCTACACCTTC. As protein: CASSGPAWDRGFTNYGYTF.

The chain is built from TRBV9 and TRBJ2-7; 11 bases match TRBD2. Per germline, CDR1 SGDLS and CDR2 YYNGEE. This CDR3 is 15 amino acids long. V lost 0 bases and J lost 6; bases outside the gene matches: 5. CDR3: CASSVAGLAGGEQYF. CDR3 bases: TGTGCCAGCAGCGTAGCTGGGCTAGCGGGGGGCGAGCAGTACTTC.

V and J are TRBV30 and TRBJ1-1, with D perhaps TRBD1 (5 bases). Per the germline V gene, CDR1 is GTSNPN and CDR2 is SVGIG (reference sequence). CDR3 length: 13 residues. The V end lost 4 bases, the J end lost 1 base, and 10 bases lay between the germline ends. The CDR3 nucleotides are TGTGCCTGGATGAAGGGGCCGAACACTGAAGCTTTCTTT. Encoded protein: CAWMKGPNTEAFF.

This rearrangement joins TRBV14 to TRBJ2-2; 7 nucleotides agree with TRBD1. The CDR3 has 16 amino acids. V was pared by 0 bases and J by 0 bases, with 1 base of the junction left unmatched. CDR1 SGHDN and CDR2 FVKESK come from the germline V gene. This CDR3 reads CASSQDQGANTGELFF. CDR3 bases: TGTGCCAGCAGCCAAGATCAGGGGGCGAACACCGGGGAGCTGTTTTTT.

Regarding this clone: Other DNA sequences in the sample encode the same CDR3. The rearrangement links TRBV7-2 to TRBJ2-5; D possibly corresponds to TRBD2 (5 bases). From germline, CDR1 is SGHTA and CDR2 FQGNSA. The CDR3 totals 14 residues. V lost 1 base and J 5 bases, leaving 11 bases between the germline ends. The CDR3 DNA is TGTGCCAGCAGCTTAGGTAGCGCTGGGGAGACCCAGTACTTC. Amino acid sequence: CASSLGSAGETQYF.

The V and J genes are TRBV2 and TRBJ2-2; TRBD2 aligns across 9 bases. Per the germline V gene, CDR1 is SNHLY and CDR2 is FYNNEI. V lost 1 base, J lost 7 bases, and 13 bases stayed unmatched. CDR3 length equals 18 residues. CDR3 loop: CASSEVLRLAGPGGELFF. As DNA, the CDR3 is TGTGCCAGCAGTGAAGTCCTTCGGCTAGCGGGGCCGGGCGGGGAGCTGTTTTTT.

V gene TRBV11-3 combines with J gene TRBJ2-2; no firm D call. Germline CDR1 is SGHNT and CDR2 is YENEEA. This CDR3 has 14 residues. V shed 6 bases and J shed 4 bases, with 12 bases lying between them. The CDR3 is CASRVVTSTGELFF. DNA for the CDR3: TGTGCCAGCAGGGTGGTCACGAGCACCGGGGAGCTGTTTTTT.

V and J are TRBV7-3 and TRBJ2-5; D may be TRBD2 (5 bases). This CDR3 has 15 residues. CDR1 is SGHTA, CDR2 FQGTGA, per germline. Trimming stripped 1 base from V and 2 bases from J, with 11 bases between. The CDR3 region is CASSLRGAIQETQYF. Here the CDR3 DNA reads TGTGCCAGCAGCTTAAGGGGAGCAATTCAAGAGACCCAGTACTTC.

This chain links TRBV5-4 with TRBJ1-5; D not resolved. Deletions cut 0 bases from V and 1 base from J, with 8 bases between. The germline V gene encodes CDR1 SGHNT and CDR2 YYREEE (reference sequence). This CDR3 spans 15 amino acids. The CDR3: CASSLGGGSNQPQHF. CDR3 in DNA: TGTGCCAGCAGCTTGGGGGGTGGCAGCAATCAGCCCCAGCATTTT.

The gene calls are TRBV5-6 and TRBJ1-1; 7 bases align to TRBD1. The CDR3 extends over 16 amino acids. Unmatched junction bases numbered 7, after V lost 2 bases and J lost 0 bases. The germline V gene encodes CDR1 SGHDT and CDR2 YYEEEE. The CDR3 is CASSLGGALLNTEAFF. The CDR3 nucleotides read TGTGCCAGCAGCTTAGGGGGCGCCCTCCTGAACACTGAAGCTTTCTTT.

The CDR3, as DNA: TGTGCCAGCAGTAGCGGGACAGGGTTCACAGATACGCAGTATTTT. Translated, it gives CASSSGTGFTDTQYF. The V call is TRBV6-5, the J call TRBJ2-3, with 9 bases matching TRBD1. Germline V gene lookup returns CDR1 MNHEY and CDR2 SVGAGI. The CDR3 runs 15 residues. V trimming: 5 bases; J trimming: 2 bases; junction bases outside the gene matches: 5.

The chain recombines TRBV6-6 with TRBJ2-7; a possible D gene is TRBD1 (6 bases). The germline V and J ends were trimmed by 0 bases and 0 bases, with 6 bases remaining between them. The CDR3 is 14 amino acids. Germline V lookup: CDR1 MNHNY, CDR2 SVGAGI (reference sequence). Here the CDR3 reads CASSYSDSSYEQYF. As DNA, the CDR3 is TGTGCCAGCAGTTACTCGGACAGCTCCTACGAGCAGTACTTC.

The chain uses TRBV4-1 and TRBJ2-1, with TRBD1 matching over 9 bases. The CDR3 is 17 amino acids. Looked up from germline, CDR1 is MGHRA and CDR2 is YSYEKL. V trimming: 4 bases; J trimming: 4 bases; junction bases outside the gene matches: 11. CDR3: CASSLGPTGGLYNEQFF. The CDR3 region has the DNA TGCGCCAGCAGCCTGGGACCTACAGGGGGCCTTTACAATGAGCAGTTCTTC.

The CDR3 protein is CASSLVMGRADTQYF. CDR3 nucleotides: TGTGCCAGCAGCTTGGTTATGGGGCGCGCAGATACGCAGTATTTT. The chain links TRBV5-4 to TRBJ2-3; perhaps TRBD1 as D (5 bases). The CDR3 has 15 residues. Germline loops: CDR1 SGHNT, CDR2 YYREEE (reference sequence). The V and J ends lost 0 bases and 4 bases respectively, with 12 bases between them. The full variable domain, in which reference TRBV5-4 and TRBJ2-3 provide the parts outside the CDR3, is ETGVTQSPTHLIKTRGQQVTLRCSSQSGHNTVSWYQQALGQGPQFIFQYYREEENGRGNFPPRFSGLQFPNYSSELNVNALELDDSALYLCASSLVMGRADTQYFGPGTRLTVL.

The chain has TRBV28 and TRBJ2-7, with unresolved D. This CDR3 region has 15 residues. Germline CDR1 and CDR2: MDHEN and SYDVKM. The V end lost 6 bases, the J end lost 2 bases, and 17 bases lay between the germline ends. CDR3: CASRQEVSRTYEQYF. In DNA, the CDR3 is TGTGCCAGCAGGCAAGAAGTTTCCAGAACCTACGAGCAGTACTTC.

The genes are TRBV6-5 and TRBJ1-1; D not certain. CDR3 length: 12 residues. The ends were cut back, 2 bases at V and 10 bases at J, with 11 bases in the middle. Per the germline V gene, CDR1 is MNHEY and CDR2 is SVGAGI. The CDR3 loop is CASSYGGTGAFF. Here the CDR3 DNA reads TGTGCCAGCAGTTACGGAGGAACCGGAGCTTTCTTT.

Concerning this clone: A read error may produce the germline difference seen at one junction end. V gene TRBV7-2 combines with J gene TRBJ1-2; D unresolved. CDR3 length: 15 amino acids. Germline V gives CDR1 SGHTA, CDR2 FQGNSA. The CDR3 coding sequence is TGTGCCAGCAGCCTAGCGGGTGGCAGTAACTATGGCTACACCTTC. This encodes CASSLAGGSNYGYTF.

The V gene is TRBV30, the J gene TRBJ2-5; D might be TRBD2 (5 bases). The germline V gene has CDR1 GTSNPN and CDR2 SVGIG (reference sequence). Trimming pared 5 bases from V and 7 bases from J, leaving 11 bases between. The CDR3 loop spans 11 amino acids. The chain's CDR3 is CAWGTRATQYF. The DNA for the CDR3 is TGTGCCTGGGGCACTAGGGCGACCCAGTACTTC.

The chain carries TRBV10-3 and TRBJ1-2; no firm D call. Trimming removed 2 bases at V and 3 bases at J, with 7 bases between. The CDR3 covers 13 residues. Germline-derived CDR1 and CDR2 are ENHRY and SYGVKD. CDR3 coding DNA: TGTGCCATCAGTGAGGGGCAGGACTATGGCTACACCTTC. The encoded protein is CAISEGQDYGYTF.

The J gene is TRBJ2-7, the V gene TRBV10-3, with D unresolved. CDR1 is ENHRY and CDR2 is SYGVKD in the germline V gene. The length of the CDR3 is 12 residues. Trimming shortened V by 2 bases and J by 2 bases, and 4 bases separated the two germline ends. The CDR3 DNA sequence: TGTGCCATCAGTGAGGACACCTACGAGCAGTACTTC. Protein: CAISEDTYEQYF.

The chain uses TRBV7-8 and TRBJ2-7, with D perhaps TRBD1 or TRBD2 (5 bases each). There are 14 residues in the CDR3. Germline-derived CDR1 and CDR2 are SGHVS and FQNEAQ. The V end lost 5 bases, the J end lost 7 bases, and 18 bases lay between the germline ends. The DNA for the CDR3 is TGTGCCAGCAGCATCTTCGGGACCTGGGGGGAGCAGTACTTC. Translation gives CASSIFGTWGEQYF.